The clone carrying this T cell receptor beta chain was observed a few times. What it recognizes is unknown. Measured with immunoSEQ multiplex PCR; TCRdb has only the in-frame clones, and not every one. This sample has more than 85,000 clones, with 70% to 90% found just once. The data are from a study of T cell responses to AZD1222 COVID-19 vaccine. Germline V gives CDR1 SGHTA, CDR2 FQGTGA. The CDR3 contains 15 residues. The J segment lost 0 bases and the V segment lost 4 bases, leaving 5 bases of the junction unmatched. Findings and limits, study-wide: In a largely white British group with more females than males, clonal diversity was possibly underestimated.

The origin of this receptor is an adult in good health. This chain uses TRBV7-3 with TRBJ1-1; TRBD1 matches at 7 bases. This sample comprised peripheral blood, obtained on day 0 of AZD1222 vaccination. The CDR3 bases are TGTGCCAGCAGCTCCTCAGGGGGAATGAACACTGAAGCTTTCTTT. Translated, it gives CASSSSGGMNTEAFF.